Shown below are 22 T cell receptor beta chains from a single sample sequenced in a study of post-analysis software for immune sequencing data. Whole-study results and caveats: Roughly five TRBV segments appeared more often in patients than in controls, and TRBV5-6, TRBV5-1 and TRBV20-1 were among these.

Unique molecular identifiers had been added to the TCR beta cDNA libraries. MiXCR, applied by TCRdb to the PCR reads, yields one record per CDR3 protein. This sample yields some 800,000 distinct CDR3 sequences, of which around 45% are seen a single time; roughly 5.2% belongs to the top ten. What these receptors recognize is not known. Input material: blood. The origin of the receptors is a girl aged 10 to 17 with multiple sclerosis.

This clonotype came up a few times. The V gene is TRBV4-3, the J gene TRBJ2-7; 7 bases agree with TRBD2. The CDR3 loop spans 15 amino acids. In germline, CDR1 is LGHNA, CDR2 YSLEER. V shed 3 bases and J 3 bases; nucleotides not matched to a gene: 8. CDR3 DNA: TGCGCCAGCAGCCAGGCGGGAGCGGGGAACTACGAGCAGTACTTC. Translated, it gives CASSQAGAGNYEQYF.

This clonotype was recorded a few times. The V and J genes are TRBV7-9 and TRBJ1-2; 9 bases line up with TRBD1. The CDR3 is 15 residues long. The V gene end was trimmed by 3 bases and the J gene end by 6 bases; junction bases not matched to a gene: 8. Germline V CDR1 and CDR2: SEHNR, FQNEAQ (reference sequence). As DNA, the CDR3 is TGTGCCAGCAGCTTCTCCGCGGACAGGGGTGATGGCTACACCTTC. It yields the protein CASSFSADRGDGYTF.

The chain uses TRBV6-5 and TRBJ2-1, with 14 bases that match TRBD2. The germline V gene has CDR1 MNHEY and CDR2 SVGAGI. The CDR3 contains 18 residues. The V segment lost 2 bases and the J segment 7 bases; nucleotides outside the gene matches: 10. This CDR3 reads CASSYPYPGLAGANEQFF. CDR3 sequence (DNA): TGTGCCAGCAGTTACCCCTATCCGGGACTAGCGGGAGCTAATGAGCAGTTCTTC.

CDR3 coding DNA: TGTGCCAGCAGTATGCGACAGGGAGATACGCAGTATTTT. Encoded protein: CASSMRQGDTQYF. The V call is TRBV12-3 or TRBV12-4, the J call TRBJ2-3; 7 bases map to TRBD1. This CDR3 has 13 residues. With V trimmed by 5 bases and J by 5 bases, 4 bases remained unmatched.

This clonotype was observed a few times. The chain couples TRBV3-1 to TRBJ1-2; TRBD1 agrees at 8 bases. After removal of 4 bases from V and 3 bases from J, the junction contained 4 bases not matched to a gene. From germline, CDR1 is LGHDT and CDR2 YNNKEL (reference sequence). This CDR3 spans 14 amino acids. The CDR3 protein is CASSLDRADYGYTF. CDR3 sequence (DNA): TGTGCCAGCAGCCTGGACAGGGCCGACTATGGCTACACCTTC.

The V and J genes are TRBV7-9 and TRBJ1-5; D remains ambiguous. Trimming took 5 bases from V and 4 from J, leaving 15 bases between them. The CDR3 consists of 15 residues. Germline V gene sequence: CDR1 SEHNR, CDR2 FQNEAQ (reference sequence). The CDR3 protein is CASSEAGVGNQPQHF. CDR3 nucleotide sequence: TGTGCCAGCAGCGAAGCCGGAGTGGGAAATCAGCCCCAGCATTTT.

The V gene is TRBV7-9, the J gene TRBJ2-1, with a tentative D call TRBD2 (6 bases). Trimming left V 5 bases short and J 5 bases short, with 22 bases between. The germline V gene encodes CDR1 SEHNR and CDR2 FQNEAQ (reference sequence). The CDR3 consists of 17 residues. The CDR3 DNA reads TGTGCCAGCAGCCCTTTCTCATACGGGACGGGGGACAATGAGCAGTTCTTC. It specifies CASSPFSYGTGDNEQFF.

This chain connects TRBV7-9 to TRBJ2-1; maybe TRBD2 (5 bases). Germline CDR1 and CDR2: SEHNR and FQNEAQ (reference sequence). The length of the CDR3 is 15 residues. V shed 7 bases and J shed 6 bases, with 19 bases lying between them. CDR3 in DNA: TGTGCCAGCACGCTCGGGGATCCACGGGGCAATGAGCAGTTCTTC. Its translation: CASTLGDPRGNEQFF.

This clonotype was seen a few times. This CDR3 reads CASSLKGTDYGYTF. CDR3 nucleotide sequence: TGTGCCAGCAGTTTAAAAGGAACAGACTATGGCTACACCTTC. J is TRBJ1-2 and V is TRBV12-3 or TRBV12-4; D gene uncertain. Trimming removed 2 bases at V and 3 bases at J, with 10 bases between. The length of the CDR3 is 14 residues.

The chain recombines TRBV7-2 with TRBJ1-2; tentatively, D is TRBD1 (5 bases). Germline loops: CDR1 SGHTA, CDR2 FQGNSA. Deletions cut 4 bases from V and 0 bases from J, with 9 bases between. The CDR3 consists of 14 residues. The CDR3: CASSSSGPNYGYTF. The CDR3 region has the DNA TGTGCCAGCAGCTCCTCGGGGCCTAACTATGGCTACACCTTC. Together with reference TRBV7-2 and TRBJ1-2, the CDR3 gives the full variable domain: GAGVSQSPSNKVTEKGKDVELRCDPISGHTALYWYRQSLGQGLEFLIYFQGNSAPDKSGLPSDRFSAERTGGSVSTLTIQRTQQEDSAVYLCASSSSGPNYGYTFGSGTRLTVV.

This chain uses TRBV7-3 with TRBJ2-5; D is ambiguous. The CDR3 extends over 13 amino acids. Looked up from germline, CDR1 is SGHTA and CDR2 is FQGTGA. Trimming stripped 0 bases from V and 11 bases from J, with 13 bases between. This CDR3 is CASSLTPPAEQYF. DNA of the CDR3: TGTGCCAGCAGCTTAACCCCCCCGGCTGAGCAGTACTTC.

This chain uses TRBV5-1 with TRBJ1-1, with TRBD1 identical over 7 bases. This CDR3 has 15 residues. The germline CDR1 and CDR2 sequences are SGHRS and YFSETQ. V shed 4 bases and J 3 bases; nucleotides not matched to a gene: 9. The CDR3 DNA sequence: TGCGCCAGCAGCCCCCAACGGACAGGATACACTGAAGCTTTCTTT. It encodes CASSPQRTGYTEAFF. Full variable domain (outside the CDR3, taken from reference TRBV5-1 and TRBJ1-1): KAGVTQTPRYLIKTRGQQVTLSCSPISGHRSVSWYQQTPGQGLQFLFEYFSETQRNKGNFPGRFSGRQFSNSRSEMNVSTLELGDSALYLCASSPQRTGYTEAFFGQGTRLTVV.

The V and J genes are TRBV3-1 and TRBJ2-7; 11 nucleotides align to TRBD2. V lost 0 bases to trimming and J lost 7 bases; unmatched junction nucleotides: 17. Germline CDR1 and CDR2: LGHDT and YNNKEL (reference sequence). This CDR3 comprises 19 residues. Here the CDR3 reads CASSQDRLAGGPSYNEQYF. The CDR3, as DNA: TGTGCCAGCAGCCAAGATCGCCTAGCGGGAGGCCCATCCTACAATGAGCAGTACTTC.

The CDR3 DNA reads as TGTGCCAGCAGCCTTGATCGCGGGCCTCCTCAAGAGACCCAGTACTTC. Amino acids: CASSLDRGPPQETQYF. This chain connects TRBV12-3 or TRBV12-4 to TRBJ2-5, with D maybe TRBD2 (5 bases). This CDR3 has 16 amino acids. The ends were cut back, 6 bases at V and 2 bases at J, with 19 bases in the middle.

The chain joins TRBV4-1 to TRBJ1-1; D is unresolved. Germline V lookup: CDR1 MGHRA, CDR2 YSYEKL. This CDR3 contains 15 residues. Between the trimmed V and J ends, which lost 0 bases and 4 bases, there was a span of 12 bases. The chain's CDR3 is CASSQEGRRGTEAFF. In nucleotides, the CDR3 is TGCGCCAGCAGCCAAGAGGGCAGGAGAGGCACTGAAGCTTTCTTT.

CDR3 amino acids: CASSRTGGAYNEQYF. The CDR3 bases are TGTGCCAGCAGCCGTACGGGAGGGGCCTACAATGAGCAGTACTTC. The genes are TRBV6-5 and TRBJ2-5; the match to TRBD2 covers 8 bases. The CDR3 is 15 residues long. V lost 6 bases and J lost 11; bases outside the gene matches: 17. Per germline, CDR1 MNHEY and CDR2 SVGAGI.

This CDR3 is CASSSGQGGLAGTDTQYF. The CDR3 DNA follows: TGTGCCAGCAGTTCGGGACAGGGGGGACTAGCGGGAACAGATACGCAGTATTTT. The rearrangement links TRBV27 to TRBJ2-3; 13 bases agree with TRBD2. The V and J ends lost 4 bases and 3 bases, in that order; junction bases with no gene match: 10. The CDR3 length is 18 residues. From germline, CDR1 is MNHEY and CDR2 SMNVEV (reference sequence).

The chain couples TRBV7-9 to TRBJ1-3; 8 bases are shared with TRBD1. This CDR3 contains 14 residues. Unmatched junction bases numbered 2, after V lost 5 bases and J lost 2 bases. Germline V gene lookup returns CDR1 SEHNR and CDR2 FQNEAQ (reference sequence). The CDR3 DNA reads TGTGCCAGCAGCGCGACAGGGGCTGGAAACACCATATATTTT. This gives the protein CASSATGAGNTIYF.

This chain uses TRBV20-1 with TRBJ2-7, with 9 bases lining up with TRBD2. The V gene end was trimmed by 2 bases and the J gene end by 4 bases; junction bases not matched to a gene: 9. Germline V CDR1 and CDR2: DFQATT, SNEGSKA (reference sequence). The CDR3 loop spans 15 amino acids. This chain's CDR3 is CSARILAGTLYEQYF. CDR3 sequence (DNA): TGCAGTGCTAGAATCCTAGCGGGGACCCTATACGAGCAGTACTTC.

This clonotype was observed a few times. This chain uses TRBV6-6 with TRBJ2-5; 10 bases align to TRBD2. The germline V gene has CDR1 MNHNY and CDR2 SVGAGI (reference sequence). With V trimmed by 2 bases and J by 11 bases, 17 bases remained unmatched. This CDR3 has 17 residues. CDR3 protein: CASSYGAGLADPGEQYF. CDR3 in DNA: TGTGCCAGCAGTTACGGGGCAGGACTAGCGGATCCTGGGGAGCAGTACTTC.

The sample holds many counts of this clonotype. The chain combines TRBV29-1 with TRBJ2-3; TRBD2 matches at 11 bases. Germline loops: CDR1 SQVTM, CDR2 ANQGSEA. The CDR3 runs to 14 residues. Trimming cost V 3 bases and J 5 bases; bases outside gene matches: 4. The CDR3 region is CSVDAGLAGDTQYF. In DNA, the CDR3 is TGCAGCGTTGACGCCGGACTAGCGGGAGATACGCAGTATTTT.

The V and J genes are TRBV29-1 and TRBJ2-7; possibly TRBD1 for D (5 bases). V gave up 4 bases and J gave up 2 bases, with 15 bases separating them. The CDR3 loop spans 14 amino acids. The germline CDR1 and CDR2 sequences are SQVTM and ANQGSEA. The CDR3 DNA reads TGCAGCGTTGTAAGGCCCACAGGAACCTACGAGCAGTACTTC. It encodes CSVVRPTGTYEQYF.